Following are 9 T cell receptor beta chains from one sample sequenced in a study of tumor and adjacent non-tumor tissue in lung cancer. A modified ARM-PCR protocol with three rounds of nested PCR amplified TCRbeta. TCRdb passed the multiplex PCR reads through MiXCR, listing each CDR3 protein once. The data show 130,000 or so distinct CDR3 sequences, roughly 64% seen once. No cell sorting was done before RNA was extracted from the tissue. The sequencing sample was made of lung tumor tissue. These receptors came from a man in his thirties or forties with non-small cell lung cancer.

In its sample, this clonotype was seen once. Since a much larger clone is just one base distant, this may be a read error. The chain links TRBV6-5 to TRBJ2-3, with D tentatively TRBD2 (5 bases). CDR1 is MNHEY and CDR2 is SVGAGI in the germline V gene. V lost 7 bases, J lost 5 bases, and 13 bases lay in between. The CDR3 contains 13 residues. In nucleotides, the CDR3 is TGTGCCAGCACTGAGACTAACAAAGATACGCAGTATTTT. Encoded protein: CASTETNKDTQYF.

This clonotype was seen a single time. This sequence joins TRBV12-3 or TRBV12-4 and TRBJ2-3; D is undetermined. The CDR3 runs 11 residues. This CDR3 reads CAISSLDTQYF. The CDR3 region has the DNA TGTGCTATCAGTTCACTTGATACGCAGTATTTT.

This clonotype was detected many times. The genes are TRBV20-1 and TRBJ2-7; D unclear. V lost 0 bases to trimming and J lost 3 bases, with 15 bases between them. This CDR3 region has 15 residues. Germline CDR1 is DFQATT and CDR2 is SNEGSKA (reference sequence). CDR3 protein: CSARDSTSPGYEQYF. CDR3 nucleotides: TGCAGTGCTAGAGATTCGACTTCACCTGGCTACGAGCAGTACTTC.

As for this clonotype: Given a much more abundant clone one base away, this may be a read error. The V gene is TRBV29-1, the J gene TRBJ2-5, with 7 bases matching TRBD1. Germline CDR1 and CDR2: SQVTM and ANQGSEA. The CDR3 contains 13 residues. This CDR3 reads CIVGGTVQETQYF. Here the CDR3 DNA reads TGCATCGTTGGTGGGACAGTCCAAGAGACCCAGTACTTC.

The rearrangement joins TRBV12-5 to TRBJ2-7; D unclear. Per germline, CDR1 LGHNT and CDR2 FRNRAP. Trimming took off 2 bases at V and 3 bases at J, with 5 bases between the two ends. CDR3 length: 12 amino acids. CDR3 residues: CASGLLIYEQYF. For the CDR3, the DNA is TGTGCTAGTGGTTTGTTAATCTACGAGCAGTACTTC.

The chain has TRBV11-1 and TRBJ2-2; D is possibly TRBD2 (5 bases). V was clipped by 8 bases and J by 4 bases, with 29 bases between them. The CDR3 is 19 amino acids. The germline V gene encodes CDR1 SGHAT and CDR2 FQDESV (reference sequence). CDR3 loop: CASGQMLEGGSPCTGELFF. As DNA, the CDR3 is TGTGCCAGCGGCCAAATGCTAGAGGGCGGTTCACCGTGCACCGGGGAGCTGTTTTTT.

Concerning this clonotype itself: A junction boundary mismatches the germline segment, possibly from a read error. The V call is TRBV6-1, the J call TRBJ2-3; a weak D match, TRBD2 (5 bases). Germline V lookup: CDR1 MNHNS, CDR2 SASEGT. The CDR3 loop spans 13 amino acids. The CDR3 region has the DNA TGTGCCACCACGGCCCCGGGGAAGAATACGCGGTATTTT. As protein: CATTAPGKNTRYF.

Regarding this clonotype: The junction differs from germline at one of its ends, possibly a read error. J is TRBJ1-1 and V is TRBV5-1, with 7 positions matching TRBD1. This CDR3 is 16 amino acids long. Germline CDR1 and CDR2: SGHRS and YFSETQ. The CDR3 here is CVSNYASDRRNTEAFF. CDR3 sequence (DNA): TGCGTCAGCAACTATGCTTCGGACAGGCGGAACACTGAAGCTTTCTTT.

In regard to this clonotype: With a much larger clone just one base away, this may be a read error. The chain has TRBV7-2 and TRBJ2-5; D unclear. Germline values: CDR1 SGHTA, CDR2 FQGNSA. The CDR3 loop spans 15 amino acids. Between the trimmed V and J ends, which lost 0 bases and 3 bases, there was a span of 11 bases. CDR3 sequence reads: CASSLARVGKETQYF. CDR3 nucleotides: TGTGCCAGCAGCTTAGCTCGAGTGGGTAAAGAGACCCAGTACTTC.